Following are 12 T cell receptor beta chains from one sample sequenced in a study of CD8+ T cells in alopecia areata. Extracted RNA was reverse transcribed into cDNA, the sequencing template. Measured with immunoSEQ multiplex PCR; TCRdb has only the in-frame clones, and not every one. The sample records roughly 150,000 clones, 55% being singletons. The material sequenced was CD4+ T cells sorted from blood. These receptor sequences come from a human donor in good health.

There are a few counts of this clone. V is TRBV6-1 and J is TRBJ1-1, with D unresolved. V was shortened by 3 bases and J by 1 base, with 6 bases between the two germline ends. Germline V gene lookup returns CDR1 MNHNS and CDR2 SASEGT. The CDR3 runs 13 residues. The CDR3 loop reads CASSERQNTEAFF. Written as DNA, the CDR3 is TGTGCCAGCAGTGAGAGGCAGAACACTGAAGCTTTCTTT.

This chain joins TRBV6-5 and TRBJ2-1; D gene ambiguous. The CDR3 contains 12 residues. The V end lost 1 base, the J end lost 8 bases, and 6 bases lay between the germline ends. Germline V gene sequence: CDR1 MNHEY, CDR2 SVGAGI. The CDR3 nucleotides are TGTGCCAGCAGTTACTTCGGCGATGAGCAGTTCTTC. Encoded protein: CASSYFGDEQFF.

The rearrangement joins TRBV5-1 to TRBJ2-1; 8 bases agree with TRBD1. V lost 4 bases, J lost 6 bases, and 6 bases stayed unmatched. CDR1 SGHRS and CDR2 YFSETQ come from the germline V gene. This CDR3 comprises 14 residues. This CDR3 reads CASSVGQGSNEQFF. Written as DNA, the CDR3 is TGCGCCAGCAGCGTAGGACAGGGCAGCAATGAGCAGTTCTTC.

The V call is TRBV7-9, the J call TRBJ2-7; D is ambiguous. This CDR3 has 13 residues. V gave up 5 bases and J gave up 5 bases, with 13 bases separating them. The germline V gene encodes CDR1 SEHNR and CDR2 FQNEAQ (reference sequence). The CDR3 DNA follows: TGTGCCAGCAGCCCCGGACGAATAAACGAGCAGTACTTC. Protein: CASSPGRINEQYF.

The chain couples TRBV11-2 to TRBJ2-4; perhaps TRBD1 as D (5 bases). Germline V lookup: CDR1 SGHAT, CDR2 FQNNGV. Trimming removed 5 bases at V and 6 bases at J, with 11 bases between. The CDR3 loop spans 13 amino acids. CDR3 residues: CASSPGNSNIQYF. The CDR3 nucleotides read TGTGCCAGCAGCCCAGGGAATTCAAACATTCAGTACTTC.

This clone has only a few counts. The chain recombines TRBV28 with TRBJ2-2, with 8 bases identical to TRBD2. V gave up 9 bases and J gave up 3 bases; unmatched junction bases: 6. Germline lookup yields CDR1 MDHEN and CDR2 SYDVKM. CDR3 size: 14 residues. CDR3 DNA sequence: TGTGCCAGTCAAGCGGGAGCCCACACCGGGGAGCTGTTTTTT. As protein: CASQAGAHTGELFF.

This rearrangement joins TRBV4-1 to TRBJ2-7, with D unresolved. The CDR3 length is 14 residues. Per germline, CDR1 MGHRA and CDR2 YSYEKL. Between the trimmed V and J ends, which lost 0 bases and 4 bases, there was a span of 10 bases. The CDR3 nucleotides read TGCGCCAGCAGCCAAGAAAGGTTGGGGTACGAGCAGTACTTC. It translates to CASSQERLGYEQYF.

CDR3 in DNA: TGTGCCAGCAGCTTAGGGGGGAGTGAGCAGTTCTTC. Protein: CASSLGGSEQFF. The V and J genes are TRBV7-9 and TRBJ2-1; D could derive from TRBD1 or TRBD2 (5 bases each). The CDR3 length is 12 residues. Trimming stripped 1 base from V and 9 bases from J, with 7 bases between. Germline V CDR1 and CDR2: SEHNR, FQNEAQ (reference sequence).

V usage is TRBV7-2 and J usage is TRBJ2-1; D uncertain. Trimming pared 10 bases from V and 1 base from J, leaving 11 bases between. The CDR3 loop spans 13 amino acids. The germline gives CDR1 SGHTA, CDR2 FQGNSA. The CDR3, as DNA: TGTGCCACCTACGCCCATTCCTACAATGAGCAGTTCTTC. Translated, it gives CATYAHSYNEQFF.

This clone was detected a few times. V gene TRBV9 combines with J gene TRBJ2-3, with 13 bases fitting TRBD2. V trimming: 4 bases; J trimming: 4 bases; junction bases outside the gene matches: 9. Germline assignment: CDR1 SGDLS and CDR2 YYNGEE. The CDR3 has 17 amino acids. The CDR3 loop is CASSPRDGLAGADTQYF. The CDR3 DNA reads as TGTGCCAGCAGCCCGAGAGATGGACTAGCGGGAGCAGATACGCAGTATTTT.

This chain links TRBV28 with TRBJ2-7; 7 bases agree with TRBD2. V lost 4 bases, J lost 2 bases, and 5 bases stayed unmatched. CDR1 is MDHEN, CDR2 SYDVKM, per germline. The CDR3 spans 14 residues. Here the CDR3 reads CASSSAGLPYEQYF. The CDR3, as DNA: TGTGCCAGCAGTTCGGCGGGACTACCCTACGAGCAGTACTTC.

The chain carries TRBV18 and TRBJ2-5, with unresolved D. This CDR3 has 15 amino acids. V lost 1 base and J lost 2, with 11 bases in between. Germline CDR1 reads KGHSH; CDR2 reads LQKENI. CDR3 nucleotides: TGTGCCAGCTCACCACGTTCCCAGCTACAAGAGACCCAGTACTTC. This codes for CASSPRSQLQETQYF.